This TCR beta chain was recorded in a study of graft-versus-host responses after intestinal transplantation. Germline-derived CDR1 and CDR2 are GTSNPN and SVGIG (reference sequence). Trimming took 0 bases from V and 2 from J, leaving 5 bases between them. The CDR3 has 13 residues. The assay was immunoSEQ multiplex PCR, and TCRdb's table has in-frame clones only and misses some. The sample has about 47,000 clones; just under 95% are singletons. The genes are TRBV30 and TRBJ2-1; D remains unclear. The clonotype was recovered from a human patient who received an intestinal transplant, so some T cells may come from the graft donor. Sequencing was performed on PBMCs, taken around 800 days after a first intestinal transplant, on the day of a second. CDR3 region: CAWSVGTYNEQFF. The CDR3 DNA reads TGTGCCTGGAGTGTTGGGACCTACAATGAGCAGTTCTTC.